This TCR beta chain was recovered during a study of shared clonotypes between healthy human individuals. Naive CD8 cells, CD45RO-negative and positively selected for CCR7, excluded terminally differentiated effector memory CD45RA+ cells. The study's findings and limits: Clonotype sharing among the donors was expected to vary with sequencing depth. Having only a few donors restricted how much genetic and exposure-history diversity was captured. Researchers sampled blood only, noting tissue repertoires likely differ.

The protocol was immunoSEQ multiplex PCR, while the TCRdb copy is restricted to in-frame clones and leaves out a portion. The sample yields around 2,000,000 clones, about 93% seen once. On this clone: What it binds is not known.

The specimen sequenced was naive CD8+ T cells from PBMCs. The sequence came from a man between 18 and 29 years old in good health. Some clones in this sample may be carry-over from other donors' samples.

The CDR3 region has the DNA TGTGCCAGCAGCTTGGGTACCCAAGAGACCCAGTACTTC. Its protein product is CASSLGTQETQYF. The chain recombines TRBV11-3 with TRBJ2-5, with no clear D. Germline V gene sequence: CDR1 SGHNT, CDR2 YENEEA. CDR3 length equals 13 residues. Trimming removed 3 bases from V and 1 base from J, with 6 bases in between.